These T cell receptor beta chains were read from a single sample in a study of T cell responses to AZD1222 COVID-19 vaccine. Assay used: immunoSEQ multiplex PCR; TCRdb lists only in-frame clones, some missing. The sample shows tens of thousands of clones, about 90% of them seen only once. This specimen was peripheral blood, taken 28 days after the second AZD1222 dose. These receptors were obtained from an adult who received the AZD1222 COVID-19 vaccine. CDR3s include the opening cysteine and the closing phenylalanine or tryptophan. Each record gives: CDR3 DNA, CDR3 protein, V gene, clone size, D gene, J gene. The D gene is left open where the match is weak. A row's size may be missing; if present it is once, few, many or a size class.

DNA: TGTGCCAGCAGTTTCTTAAGAGGTTTCACCATATATTTT
CDR3: CASSFLRGFTIYF
V: TRBV28
size: few
D: NA
J: TRBJ1-3

DNA: TGTGCCAGCAGCCAATCGGGACTAGCGGGAGCAACCTACGAGCAGTACTTC
CDR3: CASSQSGLAGATYEQYF
V: TRBV5-8
size: NA
D: TRBD2
J: TRBJ2-7

DNA: TGTGCCAGCAGTACCACAGGGCTTAACTATGGCTACACCTTC
CDR3: CASSTTGLNYGYTF
V: TRBV6-5
size: NA
D: NA
J: TRBJ1-2

DNA: TGTGCCAGCTCACCACAGGGTAACACTGAAGCTTTCTTT
CDR3: CASSPQGNTEAFF
V: TRBV18
size: NA
D: NA
J: TRBJ1-1

DNA: TGTGCCAGTAAAGGCCCGTGGGGTTCCGAAGCTTTCTTT
CDR3: CASKGPWGSEAFF
V: TRBV19
size: NA
D: NA
J: TRBJ1-1

DNA: TGTGCCTGGAGTGTACGGCTAGCGGATACGCAGTATTTT
CDR3: CAWSVRLADTQYF
V: TRBV30
size: NA
D: NA
J: TRBJ2-3

DNA: TGTGCCAGCAGCGTACTAGGGACCCCTGGATACTACAATGAGCAGTTCTTC
CDR3: CASSVLGTPGYYNEQFF
V: TRBV9
size: NA
D: NA
J: TRBJ2-1

DNA: TGTGCCAGCAGCTTCCAGTACCAAGAGACCCAGTACTTC
CDR3: CASSFQYQETQYF
V: TRBV7-3
size: NA
D: NA
J: TRBJ2-5

DNA: TGTGCCATCAGTGATCCGGGACAGGGAAACAGGGAGACCCAGTACTTC
CDR3: CAISDPGQGNRETQYF
V: TRBV10-3
size: few
D: TRBD1
J: TRBJ2-5

DNA: TGTGCCTTCTCAAGCGGGAGAAGCTCCTACGAGCAGTACTTC
CDR3: CAFSSGRSSYEQYF
V: TRBV30
size: few
D: TRBD2
J: TRBJ2-7

DNA: TGCAGCGTTGACAGAGTGGGAGGCTACACCTTC
CDR3: CSVDRVGGYTF
V: TRBV29-1
size: NA
D: NA
J: TRBJ1-2

DNA: TGTGCCAGTAACCCGGGAGGGGGCACAGATACGCAGTATTTT
CDR3: CASNPGGGTDTQYF
V: TRBV9
size: NA
D: TRBD2
J: TRBJ2-3

DNA: TGTGCCAGCAGTTTAACCCAGACTGCGCCCCAGCATTTT
CDR3: CASSLTQTAPQHF
V: TRBV28
size: NA
D: NA
J: TRBJ1-5

DNA: TGTGCCTGGAGTGTGGCAGCGGGGAGAGATACGCAGTATTTT
CDR3: CAWSVAAGRDTQYF
V: TRBV30
size: NA
D: TRBD2
J: TRBJ2-3

DNA: TGTGCCAGTAGTATGGTCAGGGGAAACACTGAAGCTTTCTTT
CDR3: CASSMVRGNTEAFF
V: TRBV19
size: NA
D: NA
J: TRBJ1-1

DNA: TGTGCCAGCAGCCTTAACCCCTGGACCACTGAAGCTTTCTTT
CDR3: CASSLNPWTTEAFF
V: TRBV3-1/TRBV3-2
size: NA
D: NA
J: TRBJ1-1

DNA: TGTGCCAGCAGCTTAGAGATATTTCGCGCGGAAAAGGTGACGCGGGCGAGGACCAAAAACATTCAGTACTTC
CDR3: CASSLEIFRAEKVTRARTKNIQYF
V: TRBV13
size: NA
D: NA
J: TRBJ2-4

DNA: TGTGCCAGCAGCTTAGGGTTGGGGAAGAACACTGAAGCTTTCTTT
CDR3: CASSLGLGKNTEAFF
V: TRBV7-3
size: NA
D: NA
J: TRBJ1-1

DNA: TGTGCCAGCAGCCCGGGACAGGGTGGGGAGCAGTACTTC
CDR3: CASSPGQGGEQYF
V: TRBV12-3/TRBV12-4
size: NA
D: TRBD1
J: TRBJ2-7

DNA: TGTGCCAGCAGCCAAGACACGGGGGGGCATGAGCAGTTCTTC
CDR3: CASSQDTGGHEQFF
V: TRBV14
size: NA
D: TRBD2
J: TRBJ2-1

DNA: TGTGCCAGCAGTCCCCCTCCGACTAGCTCCTACAATGAGCAGTTCTTC
CDR3: CASSPPPTSSYNEQFF
V: TRBV28
size: once
D: NA
J: TRBJ2-1

DNA: TGTGCCACCAGCAGAGATCGGCCTAGCGGGGTCGAGCAGTACTTC
CDR3: CATSRDRPSGVEQYF
V: TRBV15
size: NA
D: TRBD2
J: TRBJ2-7

DNA: TGTGCCTGGAGTGTACGTGAAAACACCATATATTTT
CDR3: CAWSVRENTIYF
V: TRBV30
size: NA
D: NA
J: TRBJ1-3